This TCR beta chain came from a study of T cell clusters in autoimmune cytopenias. Germline loops: CDR1 SGHDN, CDR2 FVKESK. The CDR3 spans 16 residues. Roughly 38,000 genome equivalents of blood DNA were amplified for TRB. TRB was amplified by touch-down multiplex PCR, primer pools A and B combined. Reanalyzing the multiplex PCR reads, TCRdb keeps one entry per CDR3 protein, without DNA. The sample yields 7,000 to 9,500 distinct CDR3 sequences, of which the top ten take up 20% to 25%. The sequencing sample was made of peripheral blood. This sequence joins TRBV14 and TRBJ2-1; the TRBD2 assignment by TCRdb is unverifiable without DNA. The origin of this receptor is a human donor with an autoimmune cytopenia or autoimmune hepatitis (not recorded which). The CDR3 sequence: CASSSGTRSFYNEQFF.